This T cell receptor beta chain was sequenced in a study of cytomegalovirus exposure and HLA in healthy donors. Study observations and caveats: Specificity of a few CMV-associated chains for CMV antigens was verified in vitro. An analysis was carried out at a later point. It showed that HLA-associated TCR beta chains were more clonally expanded than equally common non-associated chains.

Comment on this clone: Its antigen is unknown.

The PCR contained 60 Vbeta and 13 Jbeta primers. Assay used: immunoSEQ multiplex PCR; TCRdb lists only in-frame clones, some missing. The table lists approximately 120,000 clones. The CDR3 runs 13 residues. Germline CDR1 ENHRY, CDR2 SYGVKD. The V end lost 6 bases, the J end lost 4 bases, and 9 bases lay between the germline ends. The sequencing input was PBMCs. The receptor was isolated from a man aged 18 to 35 in good health and CMV-seronegative. V is TRBV10-3 and J is TRBJ1-4; the D is unclear. CDR3: CAIRGGSNEKLFF. The CDR3 DNA is TGTGCCATCAGGGGCGGGAGTAATGAAAAACTGTTTTTT.